The next 24 T cell receptor beta chains were all read from a single sample in a study of cytomegalovirus exposure and HLA in healthy donors. The PCR had 60 Vbeta and 13 Jbeta primers. Data came from immunoSEQ multiplex PCR; TCRdb stores just in-frame clones and leaves some out. The profile shows roughly 130,000 clones, roughly 88% of them singletons. Sequences were obtained from PBMCs. The receptor source for this set is a woman aged 40 to 49 in good health and CMV-seronegative.

V usage is TRBV5-1 and J usage is TRBJ2-5; TRBD1 might be the D (6 bases). The DNA end is more similar to TRBJ2-7, so the J call may be wrong. Per the germline V gene, CDR1 is SGHRS and CDR2 is YFSETQ. CDR3 size: 15 residues. The CDR3, as DNA: TGCGCCAGCCGCCGAGGGACAACCCCCTCCTACGAGCAGTACTTC. This sequence encodes CASRRGTTPSYEQYF.

The gene calls are TRBV13 and TRBJ2-7; tentatively, D is TRBD1 (6 bases). The V gene's germline CDR1 is PRHDT and CDR2 FYEKMQ (reference sequence). Trimming took 0 bases from V and 6 from J, leaving 12 bases between them. The length of the CDR3 is 14 residues. The CDR3 DNA is TGTGCCAGCAGCTTAGGGACAGGCTCCCTCGAGCAGTACTTC. Its translation: CASSLGTGSLEQYF.

The J gene is TRBJ1-2, the V gene TRBV25-1; 9 bases line up with TRBD1. CDR3 size: 16 residues. V shed 1 base and J 4 bases; nucleotides not matched to a gene: 7. Germline CDR1 MGHDK, CDR2 SYGVNS. CDR3 region: CASSELGTGPVYGYTF. CDR3 in DNA: TGTGCCAGCAGTGAATTAGGGACAGGGCCGGTCTATGGCTACACCTTC.

CDR3 protein: CASSSPTADYGYTF. The CDR3 region has the DNA TGTGCCAGCAGTTCGCCCACAGCTGACTATGGCTACACCTTC. The V call is TRBV6-6, the J call TRBJ1-2; D is unresolved. Trimming removed 4 bases at V and 3 bases at J, with 12 bases between. The CDR3 is made up of 14 amino acids. CDR1 and CDR2 from the germline V gene are MNHNY and SVGAGI (reference sequence).

This rearrangement joins TRBV10-1 to TRBJ2-1, with 7 nucleotides matching TRBD2. From germline, CDR1 is WNHNN and CDR2 SYGVQD (reference sequence). With 6 bases clipped from V and 5 bases from J, the junction kept 10 bases outside the gene matches. The CDR3 is made up of 15 amino acids. The CDR3 spells CASRSPKRDHNEQFF. The DNA of the CDR3 is TGCGCCAGCAGGAGCCCAAAGCGGGACCACAATGAGCAGTTCTTC.

In this sample, this clone turned up a few times. The J gene is TRBJ2-5, the V gene TRBV28; 10 bases match TRBD1. V gave up 8 bases and J gave up 0 bases; unmatched junction bases: 3. CDR1 MDHEN and CDR2 SYDVKM come from the germline V gene. The CDR3 is 14 residues long. CDR3 nucleotide sequence: TGTGCCAGCCGGGACAGGGGTCACCAAGAGACCCAGTACTTC. It codes for CASRDRGHQETQYF.

In this sample, this clone turned up a few times. This chain connects TRBV30 to TRBJ2-7, with D perhaps matching TRBD1 (6 bases). Germline V lookup: CDR1 GTSNPN, CDR2 SVGIG (reference sequence). CDR3 length equals 13 residues. With 5 bases removed from V and 4 bases from J, the gap between germline ends came to 15 bases. Written as DNA, the CDR3 is TGTGCCTGGGAACAGGGTAAAGGTTACGAGCAGTACTTC. Its translation: CAWEQGKGYEQYF.

The rearrangement links TRBV7-8 to TRBJ1-4, with D possibly TRBD1 on 5 matching bases. The CDR3 runs 13 residues. Germline V CDR1 and CDR2: SGHVS, FQNEAQ. Trimming shortened V by 5 bases and J by 10 bases, and 14 bases separated the two germline ends. This CDR3 reads CASSRGNLGKLFF. In DNA form, the CDR3 reads TGTGCCAGCAGCCGGGGGAATTTAGGAAAACTGTTTTTT.

The rearrangement joins TRBV28 to TRBJ2-7; 8 nucleotides align to TRBD2. The V and J ends lost 5 bases and 2 bases, in that order; junction bases with no gene match: 5. CDR1 is MDHEN and CDR2 is SYDVKM in the germline V gene. There are 14 residues in the CDR3. In DNA, the CDR3 is TGTGCCAGCAGTCCAACTAGCGGCCCCTACGAGCAGTACTTC. Its translation: CASSPTSGPYEQYF. The whole variable domain, remainder taken from reference TRBV28 and TRBJ2-7, is DVKVTQSSRYLVKRTGEKVFLECVQDMDHENMFWYRQDPGLGLRLIYFSYDVKMKEKGDIPEGYSVSREKKERFSLILESASTNQTSMYLCASSPTSGPYEQYFGPGTRLTVT.

The V call is TRBV7-9, the J call TRBJ2-7, with 8 nucleotides matching TRBD2. The CDR3 is 15 residues long. V trimming: 0 bases; J trimming: 7 bases; junction bases outside the gene matches: 8. Germline CDR1 SEHNR, CDR2 FQNEAQ (reference sequence). CDR3 nucleotide sequence: TGTGCCAGCAGCTTAGCGCTTGCGGGAGGCGGAGAGCAGTACTTC. This sequence encodes CASSLALAGGGEQYF.

Written as DNA, the CDR3 is TGTGCCTGGAGTGTCCTTCACAGGGGGTCCTACGAGCAGTACTTC. It yields the protein CAWSVLHRGSYEQYF. The rearrangement links TRBV30 to TRBJ2-7, with TRBD1 matching over 8 bases. Germline lookup yields CDR1 GTSNPN and CDR2 SVGIG (reference sequence). The CDR3 runs 15 residues. V lost 0 bases to trimming and J lost 1 base; unmatched junction nucleotides: 5.

The chain is built from TRBV30 and TRBJ1-1; no clear D gene. CDR1 and CDR2 (germline): GTSNPN, SVGIG (reference sequence). Trimming stripped 2 bases from V and 1 base from J, with 2 bases between. The CDR3 covers 11 residues. In DNA, the CDR3 is TGTGCCTGGAGTCGGAACACTGAAGCTTTCTTT. It translates to CAWSRNTEAFF.

The V gene is TRBV11-2, the J gene TRBJ1-1; unclear D gene. The V and J ends lost 8 bases and 1 base respectively, with 23 bases between them. Germline assignment: CDR1 SGHAT and CDR2 FQNNGV. The CDR3 is made up of 17 amino acids. CDR3: CASLPRGGREPNTEAFF. CDR3 coding DNA: TGTGCCAGCCTCCCCCGGGGAGGGAGGGAGCCGAACACTGAAGCTTTCTTT. Full variable domain (missing parts from reference TRBV11-2 and TRBJ1-1): EAGVAQSPRYKIIEKRQSVAFWCNPISGHATLYWYQQILGQGPKLLIQFQNNGVVDDSQLPKDRFSAERLKGVDSTLKIQPAKLEDSAVYLCASLPRGGREPNTEAFFGQGTRLTVV.

The chain couples TRBV7-2 to TRBJ2-2, with 7 positions matching TRBD1. Unmatched junction bases numbered 10, after V lost 5 bases and J lost 4 bases. This CDR3 is built from 16 residues. Germline CDR1 and CDR2: SGHTA and FQGNSA. The CDR3 sequence: CASSPEGAAGTGELFF. The CDR3 DNA follows: TGTGCCAGCAGCCCTGAGGGGGCTGCGGGCACCGGGGAGCTGTTTTTT.

The chain links TRBV27 to TRBJ2-1, with 8 bases aligning to TRBD2. The CDR3 length is 13 residues. Trimming took 3 bases from V and 8 from J; bases not matched to a gene: 3. CDR1 MNHEY and CDR2 SMNVEV come from the germline V gene (reference sequence). CDR3 amino acids: CASSFGTRYEQFF. The CDR3 DNA reads TGTGCCAGCAGTTTTGGGACTAGGTATGAGCAGTTCTTC.

The rearrangement joins TRBV5-1 to TRBJ2-1; 7 bases map to TRBD1. The trim removed 3 bases at V and 2 bases at J, leaving 11 bases unmatched. CDR1 is SGHRS and CDR2 is YFSETQ in the germline V gene. The CDR3 is 17 amino acids. CDR3 nucleotide sequence: TGCGCCAGCAGCTCGAGTATAACAGGGGTCACCTACAATGAGCAGTTCTTC. It codes for CASSSSITGVTYNEQFF.

In this sample, this clone turned up once. The chain combines TRBV4-2 with TRBJ2-1; D is uncertain. The germline gives CDR1 LGHNA, CDR2 YNFKEQ. The CDR3 consists of 14 residues. V was cut by 7 bases and J by 8 bases, with 18 bases left in between. The CDR3 DNA reads as TGTGCCAGCACTCCAACCCCAGGCCTGGATGAGCAGTTCTTC. This codes for CASTPTPGLDEQFF.

CDR3 DNA sequence: TGTGCCAGCAGCCCCGCCGAGGGAAGCTCCTACAATGAGCAGTTCTTC. It is translated as CASSPAEGSSYNEQFF. This chain uses TRBV7-9 with TRBJ2-1, with D possibly TRBD2 on 5 matching bases. The CDR3 is made up of 16 amino acids. Germline V gene sequence: CDR1 SEHNR, CDR2 FQNEAQ (reference sequence). The V end was cut by 5 bases, the J end by 0 bases, with 14 bases between.

This chain joins TRBV13 and TRBJ2-1; 14 positions agree with TRBD2. J gave up 10 bases and V 5 bases, and 7 bases lay outside the gene matches. This CDR3 is built from 15 residues. Germline loops: CDR1 PRHDT, CDR2 FYEKMQ (reference sequence). As DNA, the CDR3 is TGTGCCAGCAGCCACGGGACTAGCGGGAGAATGGAGCAGTTCTTC. As protein: CASSHGTSGRMEQFF.

This chain links TRBV2 with TRBJ2-7; 10 bases agree with TRBD2. The CDR3 sequence is 14 residues long. CDR1 is SNHLY and CDR2 is FYNNEI in the germline V gene. V dropped 6 bases and J dropped 1; count of bases not matched to a gene: 3. The CDR3 DNA is TGTGCCAGCAGAACTAGCGGGATATCCTACGAGCAGTACTTC. This codes for CASRTSGISYEQYF.

The CDR3 here is CAARLAGTYEQYF. In DNA form, the CDR3 reads TGTGCCGCACGACTAGCGGGGACCTACGAGCAGTACTTC. The chain recombines TRBV10-3 with TRBJ2-7; TRBD2 matches at 11 bases. The germline V gene has CDR1 ENHRY and CDR2 SYGVKD. The CDR3 sequence is 13 residues long. V shed 11 bases and J 2 bases; nucleotides not matched to a gene: 5.

V usage is TRBV10-3 and J usage is TRBJ2-3; 11 nucleotides agree with TRBD2. V gave up 4 bases and J gave up 5 bases; unmatched junction bases: 8. The CDR3 covers 16 residues. Per the germline V gene, CDR1 is ENHRY and CDR2 is SYGVKD. CDR3 sequence: CAISGVAGGQVDTQYF. For the CDR3, the DNA is TGTGCCATCAGTGGGGTAGCGGGAGGGCAGGTAGATACGCAGTATTTT.

This rearrangement joins TRBV10-3 to TRBJ2-7, with TRBD2 matching 11 bases. J was trimmed by 1 base and V by 6 bases; bases with no gene match: 2. The CDR3 has 14 residues. Per germline, CDR1 ENHRY and CDR2 SYGVKD. The CDR3 DNA reads as TGTGCCATCAGCGGGACTAGCGGTTCCTACGAGCAGTACTTC. It codes for CAISGTSGSYEQYF.

This chain joins TRBV14 and TRBJ2-3; 7 bases are a match to TRBD2. V was pared by 4 bases and J by 0 bases, with 13 bases of the junction left unmatched. Germline CDR1 SGHDN, CDR2 FVKESK. This CDR3 has 18 residues. This CDR3 reads CASSPRLLAPLSTDTQYF. In DNA form, the CDR3 reads TGTGCCAGCAGCCCAAGACTACTAGCGCCCCTCAGCACAGATACGCAGTATTTT.